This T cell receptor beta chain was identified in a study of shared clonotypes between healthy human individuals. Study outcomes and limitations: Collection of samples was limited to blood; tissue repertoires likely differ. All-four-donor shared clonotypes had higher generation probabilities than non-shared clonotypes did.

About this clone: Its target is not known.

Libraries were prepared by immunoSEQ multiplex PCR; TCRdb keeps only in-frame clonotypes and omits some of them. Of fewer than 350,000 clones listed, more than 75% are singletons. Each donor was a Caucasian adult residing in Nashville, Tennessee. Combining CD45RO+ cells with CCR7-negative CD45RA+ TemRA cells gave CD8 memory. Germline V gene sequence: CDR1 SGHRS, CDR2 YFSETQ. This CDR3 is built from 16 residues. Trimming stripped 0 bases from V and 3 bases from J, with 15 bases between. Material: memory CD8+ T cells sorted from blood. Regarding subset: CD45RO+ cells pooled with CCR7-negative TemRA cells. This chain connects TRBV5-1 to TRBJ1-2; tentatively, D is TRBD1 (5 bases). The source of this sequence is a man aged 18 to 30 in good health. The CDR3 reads CASSLDSWGDDYGYTF. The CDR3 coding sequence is TGCGCCAGCAGCTTGGATTCTTGGGGGGACGACTATGGCTACACCTTC. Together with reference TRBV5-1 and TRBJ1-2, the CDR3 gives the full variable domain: KAGVTQTPRYLIKTRGQQVTLSCSPISGHRSVSWYQQTPGQGLQFLFEYFSETQRNKGNFPGRFSGRQFSNSRSEMNVSTLELGDSALYLCASSLDSWGDDYGYTFGSGTRLTVV.